The 16 T cell receptor beta chains below all came from one sample that was sequenced in a study of T-cell memory formation after mild COVID-19. TCRdb recomputed calls from the 5' RACE reads with MiXCR, one row per CDR3 protein. This table holds 200,000 to 300,000 distinct CDR3 sequences, less than 20% found once. Sequenced: PBMCs or a T cell subset sorted from them (not recorded which). These TCRs come from an adult woman who had mild COVID-19 (a few samples of this study predate the infection). Cell type and time point are not known.

This clonotype was counted between two and nine times. The rearrangement links TRBV12-3 or TRBV12-4 to TRBJ1-4; 7 bases match TRBD1. CDR3 length: 14 amino acids. V lost 6 bases, J lost 7 bases, and 8 bases stayed unmatched. CDR3 in amino acids: CASSHGQDPEKLFF. The CDR3 DNA sequence: TGTGCCAGCAGCCACGGACAGGACCCTGAAAAACTGTTTTTT.

This clonotype was seen ten or more times. This sequence joins TRBV5-1 and TRBJ2-7, with 9 bases identical to TRBD1. V lost 5 bases and J lost 3; bases outside the gene matches: 12. Germline CDR1 is SGHRS and CDR2 is YFSETQ. The CDR3 consists of 16 residues. The CDR3 region has the DNA TGCGCCAGCAGGGATCCCTTCGGGACAGGGAGCTACGAGCAGTACTTC. This gives the protein CASRDPFGTGSYEQYF.

The J gene is TRBJ1-1, the V gene TRBV4-1; D not certain. The CDR3 consists of 16 residues. CDR1 MGHRA and CDR2 YSYEKL come from the germline V gene. Trimming removed 0 bases at V and 4 bases at J, with 15 bases between. CDR3 nucleotide sequence: TGCGCCAGCAGCCAAGATTCCGCATTAACGGGCACTGAAGCTTTCTTT. Protein product: CASSQDSALTGTEAFF.

This chain connects TRBV20-1 to TRBJ1-1, with a tentative D call TRBD1 (6 bases). The germline gives CDR1 DFQATT, CDR2 SNEGSKA (reference sequence). V shed 6 bases and J shed 0 bases, with 14 bases lying between them. This CDR3 contains 14 residues. CDR3 coding DNA: TGCAGTGCGCAGGGGACCGGCATGAACACTGAAGCTTTCTTT. Protein product: CSAQGTGMNTEAFF.

The V and J genes are TRBV6-1 and TRBJ1-1; the D is unclear. This CDR3 is built from 12 residues. Germline loops: CDR1 MNHNS, CDR2 SASEGT. Deletions cut 7 bases from V and 4 bases from J, with 10 bases between. The CDR3 sequence is CASINRGTEAFF. CDR3 in DNA: TGTGCCAGCATAAACCGTGGCACTGAAGCTTTCTTT.

The chain has TRBV24-1 and TRBJ2-1, with 8 bases aligning to TRBD1. The CDR3 totals 17 residues. The ends lost 2 bases at V and 2 bases at J; junction bases unmatched: 7. Germline V CDR1 and CDR2: KGHDR, SFDVKD. This CDR3 reads CATSDSDGGQAYNEQFF. As DNA, the CDR3 is TGTGCCACCAGTGATTCGGACGGGGGACAGGCCTACAATGAGCAGTTCTTC.

This chain links TRBV11-3 with TRBJ1-1; D is unclear. Germline V gene lookup returns CDR1 SGHNT and CDR2 YENEEA. V was clipped by 1 base and J by 5 bases, with 20 bases between them. This CDR3 has 17 amino acids. CDR3 amino acids: CASSLAIWRGPRTEAFF. CDR3 bases: TGTGCCAGCAGCTTAGCGATATGGAGAGGCCCGAGAACTGAAGCTTTCTTT.

Judged by abundance, this clonotype is medium-sized (0.01 to 0.1%). The rearrangement uses TRBV12-1 and TRBJ2-1; the table's D gene call, TRBD2, was not cross checked with the DNA. TRBV12-1 is a listed pseudogene. This CDR3 has 19 amino acids. The DNA for the CDR3 is TGTGCCAGCAGCGACTTTCTAGCGGGGGAGCGTACTCCGACCAATGAGCAGTTCTTC. Protein product: CASSDFLAGERTPTNEQFF.

V is TRBV7-2 and J is TRBJ2-7; D perhaps matches TRBD2 (6 bases). The length of the CDR3 is 17 residues. CDR1 and CDR2 (germline): SGHTA, FQGNSA. Trimming removed 5 bases at V and 0 bases at J, with 20 bases between. CDR3 amino acids: CASSPTLGRGGSYEQYF. DNA of the CDR3: TGTGCCAGCAGCCCAACCTTGGGGCGGGGCGGCTCCTACGAGCAGTACTTC.

A few counts support this clonotype. The V gene is TRBV12-3 or TRBV12-4, the J gene TRBJ2-1; D remains unclear. This CDR3 comprises 14 residues. V dropped 11 bases and J dropped 0 bases, with 14 bases sitting between them. In DNA form, the CDR3 reads TGTGCCGATTCGATGGGCGGCTCCTACAATGAGCAGTTCTTC. Protein sequence: CADSMGGSYNEQFF.

This clonotype has more than one count but fewer than ten. An end of the junction does not agree with germline; a read error may underlie this. This rearrangement joins TRBV12-3 or TRBV12-4 to TRBJ2-4; the match to TRBD2 covers 9 bases. This CDR3 region has 13 residues. The CDR3 loop reads CASSIAGVNIQYF. The DNA for the CDR3 is TGTGCCAGCAGTATAGCGGGAGTAAACATTCAGTACTTC.

The genes are TRBV7-2 and TRBJ2-7; 8 nucleotides align to TRBD2. The V and J ends lost 4 bases and 6 bases, in that order; junction bases with no gene match: 5. Germline loops: CDR1 SGHTA, CDR2 FQGNSA. CDR3 length equals 13 residues. The CDR3 reads CASSSQRESEQYF. DNA for the CDR3: TGTGCCAGCAGCTCCCAGCGGGAGTCCGAGCAGTACTTC.

This clonotype was recorded at least ten times. CDR3: CASSQGMGGATNEQFF. CDR3 sequence (DNA): TGTGCCAGCAGCCAAGGGATGGGGGGGGCTACCAATGAGCAGTTCTTC. The rearrangement joins TRBV4-2 to TRBJ2-1, with a tentative D call TRBD2 (7 bases). V lost 1 base to trimming and J lost 6 bases, with 16 bases between them. This CDR3 spans 16 amino acids. Per germline, CDR1 LGHNA and CDR2 YNFKEQ.

The chain has TRBV6-1 and TRBJ1-2, with a possible D match to TRBD1 (6 bases). This CDR3 is 15 amino acids long. Trimming cost V 3 bases and J 4 bases, with 15 bases left between them. Germline lookup yields CDR1 MNHNS and CDR2 SASEGT. CDR3 in DNA: TGTGCCAGCAGTGAGGGCAGGGGATCCGGCTATGGCTACACCTTC. Translation: CASSEGRGSGYGYTF.

This clonotype was counted between two and nine times. The rearrangement joins TRBV3-1 to TRBJ2-1; 10 nucleotides match TRBD2. The CDR3 has 16 residues. The germline V gene has CDR1 LGHDT and CDR2 YNNKEL (reference sequence). Trimming at V came to 2 bases and at J to 4 bases, leaving 5 bases not matched to a gene. The CDR3 loop is CASSQRTSGEYNEQFF. CDR3 coding DNA: TGTGCCAGCAGCCAAAGGACTAGCGGAGAATACAATGAGCAGTTCTTC.

This clonotype came up many times. The chain has TRBV7-2 and TRBJ1-2, with D possibly matching TRBD1 (5 bases). This CDR3 contains 12 residues. The ends were cut back, 5 bases at V and 4 bases at J, with 8 bases in the middle. Germline V CDR1 and CDR2: SGHTA, FQGNSA. The CDR3 protein is CASSPGVYGYTF. In DNA, the CDR3 is TGTGCCAGCAGCCCGGGGGTCTATGGCTACACCTTC.